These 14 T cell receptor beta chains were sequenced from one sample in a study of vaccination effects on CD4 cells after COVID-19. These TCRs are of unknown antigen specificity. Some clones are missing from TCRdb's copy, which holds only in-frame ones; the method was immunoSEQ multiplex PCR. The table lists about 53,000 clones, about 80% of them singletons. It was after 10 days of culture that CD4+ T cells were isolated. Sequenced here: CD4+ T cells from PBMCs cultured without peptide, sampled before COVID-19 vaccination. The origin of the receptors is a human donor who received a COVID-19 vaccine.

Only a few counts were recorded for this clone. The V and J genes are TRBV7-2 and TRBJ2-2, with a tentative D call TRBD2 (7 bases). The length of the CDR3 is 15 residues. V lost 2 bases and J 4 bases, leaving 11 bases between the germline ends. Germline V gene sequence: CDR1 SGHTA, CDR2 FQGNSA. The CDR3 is CASSLRGAGTGELFF. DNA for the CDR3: TGTGCCAGCAGCTTACGGGGGGCAGGCACCGGGGAGCTGTTTTTT.

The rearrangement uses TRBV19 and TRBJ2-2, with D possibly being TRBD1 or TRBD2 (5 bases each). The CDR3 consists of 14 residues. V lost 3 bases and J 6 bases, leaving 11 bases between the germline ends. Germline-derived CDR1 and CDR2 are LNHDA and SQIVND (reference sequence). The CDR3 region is CASSIGVGAGELFF. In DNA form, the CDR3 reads TGTGCCAGTAGTATCGGGGTAGGGGCCGGGGAGCTGTTTTTT.

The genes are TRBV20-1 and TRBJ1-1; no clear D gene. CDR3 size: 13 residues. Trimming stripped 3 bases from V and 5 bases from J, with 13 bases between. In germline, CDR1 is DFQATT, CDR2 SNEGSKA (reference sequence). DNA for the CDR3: TGCAGTGCTAGTAGATCGGGGATGACTGAAGCTTTCTTT. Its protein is CSASRSGMTEAFF.

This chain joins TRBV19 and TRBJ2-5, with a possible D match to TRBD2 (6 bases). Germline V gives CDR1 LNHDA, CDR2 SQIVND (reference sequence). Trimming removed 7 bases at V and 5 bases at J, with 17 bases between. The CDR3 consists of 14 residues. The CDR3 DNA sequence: TGTGCCAGTAACCGGGACCGGAGGGCCGAGACCCAGTACTTC. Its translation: CASNRDRRAETQYF.

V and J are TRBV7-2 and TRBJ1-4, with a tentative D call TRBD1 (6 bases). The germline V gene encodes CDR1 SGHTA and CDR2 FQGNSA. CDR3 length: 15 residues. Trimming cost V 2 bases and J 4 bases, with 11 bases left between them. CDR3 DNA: TGTGCCAGCAGCTTATCCCAGGGGCATAATGAAAAACTGTTTTTT. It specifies CASSLSQGHNEKLFF.

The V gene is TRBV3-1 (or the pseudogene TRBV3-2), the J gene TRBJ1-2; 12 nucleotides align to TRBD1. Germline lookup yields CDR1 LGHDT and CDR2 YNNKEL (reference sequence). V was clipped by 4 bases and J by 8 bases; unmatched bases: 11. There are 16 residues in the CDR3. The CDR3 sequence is CASSLAGGTGGWGYTF. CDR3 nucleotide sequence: TGTGCCAGCAGCCTCGCCGGAGGGACAGGGGGCTGGGGCTACACCTTC.

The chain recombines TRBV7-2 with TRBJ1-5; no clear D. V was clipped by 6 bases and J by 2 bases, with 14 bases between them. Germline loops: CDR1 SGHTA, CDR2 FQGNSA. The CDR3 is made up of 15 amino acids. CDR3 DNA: TGTGCCAGCAGGAAAAGGGATGGGGGCAATCAGCCCCAGCATTTT. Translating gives CASRKRDGGNQPQHF.

The CDR3 here is CASRGTWAADTQYF. The CDR3 bases are TGTGCCAGCAGGGGGACTTGGGCCGCAGATACGCAGTATTTT. The chain is built from TRBV2 and TRBJ2-3, with a tentative D call TRBD2 (6 bases). Germline V gives CDR1 SNHLY, CDR2 FYNNEI. V was trimmed by 6 bases and J by 4 bases, leaving 14 bases between them. CDR3 size: 14 residues.

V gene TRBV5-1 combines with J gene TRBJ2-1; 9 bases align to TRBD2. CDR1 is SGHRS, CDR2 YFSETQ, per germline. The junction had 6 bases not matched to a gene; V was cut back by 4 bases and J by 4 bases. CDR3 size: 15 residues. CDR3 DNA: TGCGCCAGCAGCCCCATAGCGGGGGTTTACAATGAGCAGTTCTTC. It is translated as CASSPIAGVYNEQFF.

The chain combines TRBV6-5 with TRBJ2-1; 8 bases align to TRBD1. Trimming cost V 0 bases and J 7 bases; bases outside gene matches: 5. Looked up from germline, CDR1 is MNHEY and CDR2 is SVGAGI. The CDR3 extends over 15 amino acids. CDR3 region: CASSYSLTGVNEQFF. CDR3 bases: TGTGCCAGCAGTTACTCTCTGACAGGGGTGAATGAGCAGTTCTTC.

The CDR3 sequence is CASSATSGPLRQYV. The CDR3 DNA reads as TGCGCCAGCAGCGCTACTAGCGGACCCCTTCGGCAGTACGTC. The gene calls are TRBV10-2 and TRBJ2-7; 8 positions agree with TRBD2. Per germline, CDR1 WSHSY and CDR2 SAAADI. The J segment lost 9 bases and the V segment lost 6 bases, leaving 13 bases of the junction unmatched. CDR3 length: 14 residues.

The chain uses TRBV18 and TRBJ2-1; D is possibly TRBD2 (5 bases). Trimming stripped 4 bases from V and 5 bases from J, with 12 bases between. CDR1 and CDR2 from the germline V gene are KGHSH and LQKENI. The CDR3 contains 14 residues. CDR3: CASSLMEVDNEQFF. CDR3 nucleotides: TGTGCCAGCTCACTTATGGAGGTTGACAATGAGCAGTTCTTC.

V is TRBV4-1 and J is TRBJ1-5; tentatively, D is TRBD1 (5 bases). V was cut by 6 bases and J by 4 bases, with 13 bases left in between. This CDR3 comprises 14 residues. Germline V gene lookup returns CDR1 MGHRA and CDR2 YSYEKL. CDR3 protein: CASSKGAGNQPQHF. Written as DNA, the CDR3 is TGCGCCAGCAGTAAAGGGGCCGGGAATCAGCCCCAGCATTTT.

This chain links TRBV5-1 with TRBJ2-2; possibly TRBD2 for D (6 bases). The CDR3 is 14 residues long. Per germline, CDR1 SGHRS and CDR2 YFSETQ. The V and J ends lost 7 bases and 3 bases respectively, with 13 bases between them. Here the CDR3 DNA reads TGCGCCAGCCAGGAGGGAATCTACACCGGGGAGCTGTTTTTT. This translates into CASQEGIYTGELFF.